This T cell receptor beta chain came from a study of shared clonotypes between healthy human individuals. Healthy and HIV-negative, the adult donors had no recent acute infections or vaccinations. Regarding this clone: The sample contains more than one DNA sequence encoding this CDR3.

The germline V gene has CDR1 SQVTM and CDR2 ANQGSEA. With 0 bases removed from V and 5 bases from J, the gap between germline ends came to 10 bases. The CDR3 extends over 13 amino acids. TCRdb's table, derived via immunoSEQ multiplex PCR, lists solely in-frame clones and lacks some. Of around 200,000 clones in the sample, 66% are singletons; the top ten hold under 11%. This clonotype was sampled from a man aged 25 to 45 in good health. Sequencing input: memory CD4+ T cells sorted from blood. The subset denotes: CD45RA-negative fraction. This chain joins TRBV29-1 and TRBJ2-5, with D maybe TRBD2 (7 bases). The CDR3: CSVEEGGGETQYF. DNA for the CDR3: TGCAGCGTTGAAGAAGGGGGGGGTGAGACCCAGTACTTC.